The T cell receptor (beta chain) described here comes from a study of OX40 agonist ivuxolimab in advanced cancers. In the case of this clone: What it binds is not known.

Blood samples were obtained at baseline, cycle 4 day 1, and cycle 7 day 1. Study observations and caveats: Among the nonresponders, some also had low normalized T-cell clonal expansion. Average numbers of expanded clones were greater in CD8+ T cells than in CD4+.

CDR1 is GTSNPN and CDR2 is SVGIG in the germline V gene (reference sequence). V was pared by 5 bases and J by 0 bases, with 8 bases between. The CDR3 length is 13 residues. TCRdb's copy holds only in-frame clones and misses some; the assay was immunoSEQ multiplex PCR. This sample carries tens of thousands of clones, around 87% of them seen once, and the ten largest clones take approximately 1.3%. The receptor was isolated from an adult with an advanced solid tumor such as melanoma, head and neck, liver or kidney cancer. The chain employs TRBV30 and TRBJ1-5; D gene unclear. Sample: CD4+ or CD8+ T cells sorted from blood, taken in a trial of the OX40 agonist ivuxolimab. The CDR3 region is CAWGRYSNQPQHF. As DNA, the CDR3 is TGTGCCTGGGGAAGATATAGCAATCAGCCCCAGCATTTT.